These 23 T cell receptor beta chains share one sample of origin, sequenced in a study of vaccination effects on CD4 cells after COVID-19. An approximately 10-day culture period preceded the isolation of CD4+ T cells. Generated by immunoSEQ multiplex PCR, the TCRdb table keeps only in-frame clones and is missing some. Seen here are roughly 68,000 clones, approximately 72% observed once, and the top ten hold under 25%. No cognate antigen is known for these TCRs. Sample: CD4+ T cells from PBMCs cultured without peptide, taken before COVID-19 vaccination. These receptors all come from a human donor who had a prior SARS-CoV-2 infection.

This chain connects TRBV5-1 to TRBJ2-5; 7 nucleotides match TRBD1. J gave up 2 bases and V 0 bases, and 10 bases lay outside the gene matches. The CDR3 loop spans 17 amino acids. Germline CDR1 SGHRS, CDR2 YFSETQ. This CDR3 is CASSLDRGFGPQETQYF. The CDR3 DNA sequence: TGCGCCAGCAGCTTGGACAGGGGTTTTGGCCCGCAAGAGACCCAGTACTTC. Together with reference TRBV5-1 and TRBJ2-5, the CDR3 gives the full variable domain: KAGVTQTPRYLIKTRGQQVTLSCSPISGHRSVSWYQQTPGQGLQFLFEYFSETQRNKGNFPGRFSGRQFSNSRSEMNVSTLELGDSALYLCASSLDRGFGPQETQYFGPGTRLLVL.

This clone was seen a handful of times. The chain carries TRBV7-6 and TRBJ2-7, with D unresolved. This CDR3 has 14 residues. V lost 2 bases and J 6 bases, leaving 14 bases between the germline ends. Per germline, CDR1 SGHVS and CDR2 FNYEAQ. CDR3 region: CASSLHGSSGEQYF. The DNA of the CDR3 is TGTGCCAGCAGCTTACACGGCTCGTCGGGCGAGCAGTACTTC.

The V and J genes are TRBV5-1 and TRBJ2-5, with D possibly TRBD2 on 5 matching bases. The ends were cut back, 0 bases at V and 3 bases at J, with 9 bases in the middle. The CDR3 contains 14 residues. Germline lookup yields CDR1 SGHRS and CDR2 YFSETQ. CDR3 amino acids: CASSLGGGKETQYF. As DNA, the CDR3 is TGCGCCAGCAGCTTGGGTGGAGGCAAAGAGACCCAGTACTTC.

The rearrangement links TRBV19 to TRBJ2-6; TRBD1 agrees at 9 bases. This CDR3 is 17 amino acids long. The germline CDR1 and CDR2 sequences are LNHDA and SQIVND (reference sequence). Germline trimming cut 5 bases from V and 0 bases from J; bases unmatched to any gene: 5. This chain's CDR3 is CASSSGTGPSGANVLTF. CDR3 sequence (DNA): TGTGCCAGTAGTTCGGGGACAGGGCCCTCTGGGGCCAACGTCCTGACTTTC. Variable domain in full (rest from reference TRBV19 and TRBJ2-6): DGGITQSPKYLFRKEGQNVTLSCEQNLNHDAMYWYRQDPGQGLRLIYYSQIVNDFQKGDIAEGYSVSREKKESFPLTVTSAQKNPTAFYLCASSSGTGPSGANVLTFGAGSRLTVL.

V is TRBV10-3 and J is TRBJ1-4; no clear D. V was shortened by 2 bases and J by 4 bases, with 8 bases between the two germline ends. This CDR3 region has 14 residues. In germline, CDR1 is ENHRY, CDR2 SYGVKD. The CDR3 spells CAISEVQDNEKLFF. CDR3 in DNA: TGTGCCATCAGTGAGGTGCAAGATAATGAAAAACTGTTTTTT.

The genes are TRBV24-1 and TRBJ1-4, with a possible D match to TRBD1 (5 bases). The V gene lost 3 bases and the J gene lost 7 bases, with 11 bases spanning the gap. The CDR3 is 14 amino acids. Germline V lookup: CDR1 KGHDR, CDR2 SFDVKD. CDR3 bases: TGTGCCACCAGTGATCCAGGGAGGGGTGAAAAACTGTTTTTT. Translated, it gives CATSDPGRGEKLFF.

This CDR3 is CASSFEGPTFQETQYF. The CDR3 DNA reads TGCGCCAGCAGCTTTGAAGGGCCGACGTTCCAAGAGACCCAGTACTTC. The chain employs TRBV5-1 and TRBJ2-5; D is uncertain. Looked up from germline, CDR1 is SGHRS and CDR2 is YFSETQ. CDR3 length: 16 amino acids. The ends were cut back, 2 bases at V and 1 base at J, with 15 bases in the middle.

This chain links TRBV6-6 with TRBJ1-3; D unresolved. V lost 2 bases and J lost 4, with 9 bases in between. Germline CDR1 and CDR2: MNHNY and SVGAGI (reference sequence). The CDR3 runs 14 residues. The CDR3 spells CASSYDLRGNTIYF. CDR3 in DNA: TGTGCCAGCAGTTACGACCTACGGGGAAACACCATATATTTT.

The chain uses TRBV2 and TRBJ2-7, with D possibly called TRBD1 or TRBD2 (6 bases each). CDR3 size: 14 residues. CDR1 and CDR2 (germline): SNHLY, FYNNEI. Trimming removed 8 bases from V and 4 bases from J, with 18 bases in between. CDR3 amino acids: CASRALQGRYEQYF. The CDR3 DNA reads TGTGCCAGCCGTGCCCTGCAGGGGAGGTACGAGCAGTACTTC.

This chain joins TRBV13 and TRBJ2-2, with D perhaps being TRBD1 or TRBD2 (5 bases each). Trimming pared 3 bases from V and 0 bases from J, leaving 20 bases between. The CDR3 has 19 residues. Germline V gene sequence: CDR1 PRHDT, CDR2 FYEKMQ (reference sequence). The CDR3 nucleotides are TGTGCCAGCAGCTTCTTCCGCCGGGTGTCGGGACCGAACACCGGGGAGCTGTTTTTT. This gives the protein CASSFFRRVSGPNTGELFF. The full variable domain, rest sourced from reference TRBV13 and TRBJ2-2, is AAGVIQSPRHLIKEKRETATLKCYPIPRHDTVYWYQQGPGQDPQFLISFYEKMQSDKGSIPDRFSAQQFSDYHSELNMSSLELGDSALYFCASSFFRRVSGPNTGELFFGEGSRLTVL.

The V call is TRBV7-9, the J call TRBJ2-5, with D perhaps given as TRBD1 or TRBD2 (6 bases each). The V end lost 2 bases, the J end lost 1 base, and 8 bases lay between the germline ends. The V gene's germline CDR1 is SEHNR and CDR2 FQNEAQ (reference sequence). The CDR3 runs to 14 residues. The CDR3 spells CASSLRGAQETQYF. The CDR3 DNA reads TGTGCCAGCAGCTTAAGGGGGGCCCAAGAGACCCAGTACTTC.

In this sample, this clone turned up once. This chain links TRBV7-6 with TRBJ2-1; the D is unclear. Germline lookup yields CDR1 SGHVS and CDR2 FNYEAQ. The CDR3 loop spans 15 amino acids. Trimming removed 5 bases from V and 1 base from J, with 12 bases in between. CDR3: CASSPPGISYNEQFF. CDR3 sequence (DNA): TGTGCCAGCAGCCCGCCGGGTATATCCTACAATGAGCAGTTCTTC.

This clone was picked up a small number of times. The chain links TRBV5-4 to TRBJ2-1; 15 bases fit TRBD2. The CDR3 totals 15 residues. The ends lost 4 bases at V and 9 bases at J; junction bases unmatched: 5. CDR1 and CDR2 from the germline V gene are SGHNT and YYREEE (reference sequence). The CDR3 bases are TGTGCCAGCAGCCCTGGACTAGCGGGGGGGCCTGAGCAGTTCTTC. Protein sequence: CASSPGLAGGPEQFF.

Notes on this clone: The sample carries other DNA sequences with the same CDR3. The rearrangement links TRBV12-3 or TRBV12-4 to TRBJ2-7; unclear D gene. The CDR3 contains 12 residues. Trimming took off 6 bases at V and 0 bases at J, with 6 bases between the two ends. CDR3 protein: CASSRTSYEQYF. The CDR3 coding sequence is TGTGCCAGCAGCCGGACCTCCTACGAGCAGTACTTC.

In DNA, the CDR3 is TGCGCCAGCAGCCAAGCCCACCGGGATATGCCCTATGGCTACACCTTC. Residues: CASSQAHRDMPYGYTF. The genes are TRBV4-1 and TRBJ1-2; no firm D call. The CDR3 loop spans 16 amino acids. The ends were cut back, 1 base at V and 4 bases at J, with 16 bases in the middle. CDR1 is MGHRA and CDR2 is YSYEKL in the germline V gene.

The chain links TRBV5-1 to TRBJ2-1; 7 bases fit TRBD1. With 4 bases clipped from V and 8 bases from J, the junction kept 6 bases outside the gene matches. Germline-derived CDR1 and CDR2 are SGHRS and YFSETQ. CDR3 length: 13 amino acids. CDR3 DNA: TGCGCCAGCAGCGAACCTGACAGGGATGAGCAGTTCTTC. Its translation: CASSEPDRDEQFF. Based on the CDR3 plus reference TRBV5-1 and TRBJ2-1, the full variable domain is KAGVTQTPRYLIKTRGQQVTLSCSPISGHRSVSWYQQTPGQGLQFLFEYFSETQRNKGNFPGRFSGRQFSNSRSEMNVSTLELGDSALYLCASSEPDRDEQFFGPGTRLTVL.

V is TRBV12-5 and J is TRBJ2-1, with 10 positions matching TRBD2. Germline values: CDR1 LGHNT, CDR2 FRNRAP. The CDR3 covers 16 residues. The V and J ends lost 4 bases and 6 bases, in that order; junction bases with no gene match: 9. The CDR3 region has the DNA TGTGCTAGTGGTTCGCCCCTAGCGGGGGCCACCAATGAGCAGTTCTTC. This translates into CASGSPLAGATNEQFF.

This sequence joins TRBV5-1 and TRBJ1-3; 7 bases map to TRBD1. With 1 base clipped from V and 4 bases from J, the junction kept 5 bases outside the gene matches. CDR1 and CDR2 from the germline V gene are SGHRS and YFSETQ. The CDR3 runs 15 residues. The CDR3 loop reads CASSLRGQEGNTIYF. The CDR3 nucleotides are TGCGCCAGCAGCTTGCGCGGACAGGAGGGAAACACCATATATTTT.

The V call is TRBV7-2, the J call TRBJ2-5; 7 nucleotides align to TRBD2. CDR3 length equals 16 residues. The germline V gene encodes CDR1 SGHTA and CDR2 FQGNSA. With 5 bases clipped from V and 2 bases from J, the junction kept 11 bases outside the gene matches. The CDR3 region has the DNA TGTGCCAGCAGCCCGCGAGGGACGCGGGGGCAAGAGACCCAGTACTTC. Encoded protein: CASSPRGTRGQETQYF.

This rearrangement joins TRBV6-1 to TRBJ1-2; TRBD1 might be the D (5 bases). The CDR3 length is 12 residues. Per the germline V gene, CDR1 is MNHNS and CDR2 is SASEGT. Trimming pared 3 bases from V and 7 bases from J, leaving 9 bases between. CDR3 in amino acids: CASSDRDGGYTF. Here the CDR3 DNA reads TGTGCCAGCAGTGACAGGGACGGTGGCTACACCTTC.

This clone has only a few counts. The J gene is TRBJ1-1, the V gene TRBV5-1, with 7 bases identical to TRBD1. Germline V gene lookup returns CDR1 SGHRS and CDR2 YFSETQ. The CDR3 is made up of 15 amino acids. The trim removed 0 bases at V and 6 bases at J, leaving 8 bases unmatched. The CDR3 bases are TGCGCCAGCAGCTTGGGGGACAGAGTAACCCCTGAAGCTTTCTTT. Its translation is CASSLGDRVTPEAFF.

The J gene is TRBJ2-7, the V gene TRBV4-3, with D hard to call. This CDR3 comprises 14 residues. Looked up from germline, CDR1 is LGHNA and CDR2 is YSLEER. V lost 0 bases, J lost 4 bases, and 10 bases lay in between. CDR3 nucleotide sequence: TGCGCCAGCAGCCAAGATCGTGTCAGGTACGAGCAGTACTTC. Protein: CASSQDRVRYEQYF.

V usage is TRBV7-3 and J usage is TRBJ2-3; 8 bases are shared with TRBD2. The CDR3 contains 16 residues. The germline gives CDR1 SGHTA, CDR2 FQGTGA. With V trimmed by 1 base and J by 3 bases, 6 bases remained unmatched. Written as DNA, the CDR3 is TGTGCCAGCAGCTTAAGATCAGCGGGAGAGACAGATACGCAGTATTTT. This translates into CASSLRSAGETDTQYF.